This entry is about one TCR beta chain. Libraries were prepared by immunoSEQ multiplex PCR; TCRdb keeps only in-frame clonotypes and omits some of them. The sample consists of about 320,000 clones, about 82% of them appearing once. The data are from a study of blood T cell repertoires in COVID-19. Across the whole study: From T cells, B-cell-depleted T cells, or PBMCs came the material, which was cDNA or gDNA.

The specimen sequenced was peripheral blood. The TCR sequence derives from a human donor in a cohort sampled during active COVID-19.

The CDR3 here is CASSGGASYEQYF. The CDR3 DNA follows: TGTGCCAGCAGTGGCGGTGCCTCCTACGAGCAGTACTTC. The chain combines TRBV25-1 with TRBJ2-7; the D is unclear. Germline V gene data show CDR1 as MGHDK and CDR2 as SYGVNS. This CDR3 is built from 13 residues. Trimming pared 4 bases from V and 0 bases from J, leaving 7 bases between.